This TCR beta chain is from a study of T-cell memory formation after mild COVID-19. On the study more broadly: Most TCR clusters belonged to a single donor. Overall study findings and caveats: Balance between CD4 and CD8 was seen in clones contracting day 15 to 85, and a CD4+ lean was seen in later expanders. Specificity for SARS-CoV-2 was not confirmed among the second-wave clones peaking on day 37.

Employing constant-segment primers, 5'RACE generated TCR alpha and TCR beta cDNA libraries bearing sample barcodes and UMIs. TCRdb re-analysed the 5' RACE reads in MiXCR, keeping a single row per CDR3 protein. Found here are fewer than 90,000 distinct CDR3 sequences, roughly 13% of them singletons; the top ten hold roughly 40%. In the case of this clonotype: What it recognizes is unknown.

The ends were cut back, 6 bases at V and 9 bases at J, with 6 bases in the middle. The CDR3 length is 10 residues. Looked up from germline, CDR1 is MNHEY and CDR2 is SVGEGT. The clonotype comes from a man aged 18 to 30 who had mild COVID-19 (a few samples of this study predate the infection). Cell type and time point are not known. Specimen: PBMCs or a T cell subset sorted from them (not recorded which). The chain links TRBV6-2 or TRBV6-3 to TRBJ2-1, with D unresolved. CDR3 protein: CASRGAEQFF. The CDR3 DNA reads as TGTGCCAGCAGGGGCGCTGAGCAGTTCTTC.